The 16 T cell receptor beta chains in this list originate from one sample, sequenced in a study of blood T cell repertoires in COVID-19. The table came from immunoSEQ multiplex PCR; TCRdb's copy has only in-frame clones and leaves some out. The sample has some 200,000 clones, more than 75% seen once. Material: peripheral blood. Receptors originate from a man older than 75 with acute or convalescent COVID-19.

This clone was counted between two and nine times. This rearrangement joins TRBV13 to TRBJ2-3; no firm D call. The germline gives CDR1 PRHDT, CDR2 FYEKMQ (reference sequence). The CDR3 extends over 13 amino acids. V shed 5 bases and J shed 2 bases, with 8 bases lying between them. The CDR3 sequence is CASSPIVTDTQYF. The CDR3 nucleotides are TGTGCCAGCAGCCCTATTGTCACAGATACGCAGTATTTT.

The chain employs TRBV28 and TRBJ2-7; perhaps TRBD1 as D (6 bases). V shed 6 bases and J shed 3 bases, with 12 bases lying between them. There are 13 residues in the CDR3. Germline V gives CDR1 MDHEN, CDR2 SYDVKM. Here the CDR3 reads CASRGDKNYEQYF. The CDR3 DNA reads as TGTGCCAGCAGGGGGGACAAAAACTACGAGCAGTACTTC.

The V call is TRBV5-1, the J call TRBJ1-4, with 10 bases aligning to TRBD1. CDR3 length: 15 amino acids. The germline gives CDR1 SGHRS, CDR2 YFSETQ. Trimming took 4 bases from V and 7 from J; bases not matched to a gene: 7. The CDR3 DNA is TGCGCCAGCAGCGGCACGACAGGGGGCTCTGAAAAACTGTTTTTT. This encodes CASSGTTGGSEKLFF.

CDR3: CASSFRQGSLNEKLFF. The CDR3 nucleotides are TGTGCCAGCAGCTTCCGACAGGGGAGCCTTAATGAAAAACTGTTTTTT. V and J are TRBV7-9 and TRBJ1-4; 8 nucleotides match TRBD1. Unmatched junction bases numbered 7, after V lost 3 bases and J lost 4 bases. The CDR3 runs to 16 residues. Germline assignment: CDR1 SEHNR and CDR2 FQNEAQ (reference sequence). The full variable domain, rest sourced from reference TRBV7-9 and TRBJ1-4, is DTGVSQNPRHKITKRGQNVTFRCDPISEHNRLYWYRQTLGQGPEFLTYFQNEAQLEKSRLLSDRFSAERPKGSFSTLEIQRTEQGDSAMYLCASSFRQGSLNEKLFFGSGTQLSVL.

The chain employs TRBV7-8 and TRBJ2-7; D is perhaps TRBD1 (6 bases). V was shortened by 0 bases and J by 9 bases, with 9 bases between the two germline ends. The CDR3 loop spans 12 amino acids. Germline V lookup: CDR1 SGHVS, CDR2 FQNEAQ. CDR3 sequence (DNA): TGTGCCAGCAGCTTAGCGGCCAGGGGGCAGTACTTC. Its protein is CASSLAARGQYF.

V gene TRBV6-2 or TRBV6-3 combines with J gene TRBJ2-5, with TRBD2 matching 13 bases. From germline, CDR1 is MNHEY and CDR2 SVGEGT. CDR3 length: 19 residues. Losses at the gene ends were 2 bases for V and 5 bases for J; bases not matched to a gene: 14. CDR3 sequence: CASSYLPGLAGRSEETQYF. CDR3 DNA: TGTGCCAGCAGTTACCTCCCGGGACTAGCGGGGCGGAGCGAGGAGACCCAGTACTTC.

The genes are TRBV6-5 and TRBJ2-2, with D possibly being TRBD2 (6 bases). Between the trimmed V and J ends, which lost 8 bases and 0 bases, there was a span of 10 bases. This CDR3 is 14 amino acids long. CDR1 and CDR2 (germline): MNHEY, SVGAGI. DNA for the CDR3: TGTGCCAGCCGGCTAGCGCCGAACACCGGGGAGCTGTTTTTT. Its translation is CASRLAPNTGELFF.

The CDR3 loop is CASSRHLAGEGNEQFF. Here the CDR3 DNA reads TGTGCCAGCAGCCGGCATCTAGCGGGAGAGGGCAATGAGCAGTTCTTC. V is TRBV14 and J is TRBJ2-1; the match to TRBD2 covers 10 bases. Per the germline V gene, CDR1 is SGHDN and CDR2 is FVKESK. The CDR3 is 16 amino acids. V lost 4 bases, J lost 6 bases, and 9 bases stayed unmatched.

This rearrangement joins TRBV27 to TRBJ1-2; 9 bases match TRBD1. Germline assignment: CDR1 MNHEY and CDR2 SMNVEV (reference sequence). J gave up 7 bases and V 4 bases, and 4 bases lay outside the gene matches. The CDR3 length is 13 residues. This CDR3 is CASSSGTGFGYTF. In DNA form, the CDR3 reads TGTGCCAGCAGTTCCGGGACAGGGTTTGGCTACACCTTC.

This clone has only one observation. The chain uses TRBV11-2 and TRBJ2-5, with TRBD1 identical over 9 bases. The CDR3 consists of 14 residues. Germline V gene lookup returns CDR1 SGHAT and CDR2 FQNNGV. Germline trimming cut 0 bases from V and 6 bases from J; bases unmatched to any gene: 2. CDR3 coding DNA: TGTGCCAGCAGCTTAGAAGGACAGGGGAAGACCCAGTACTTC. It yields the protein CASSLEGQGKTQYF.

The V and J genes are TRBV5-6 and TRBJ2-1; the match to TRBD1 covers 7 bases. Germline V gene lookup returns CDR1 SGHDT and CDR2 YYEEEE. The CDR3 covers 14 residues. V shed 4 bases, J shed 13 bases, and the junction held 14 bases outside the gene matches. CDR3 protein: CASSLRDSATRQFF. CDR3 in DNA: TGTGCCAGCAGCCTTAGGGACAGTGCAACGAGACAGTTCTTC.

The chain couples TRBV5-1 to TRBJ2-1; D is perhaps TRBD2 (6 bases). Germline V gene sequence: CDR1 SGHRS, CDR2 YFSETQ. V was shortened by 4 bases and J by 7 bases, with 15 bases between the two germline ends. This CDR3 has 14 amino acids. The CDR3 here is CASSIAQTRNEQFF. As DNA, the CDR3 is TGCGCCAGCAGCATAGCCCAGACTAGGAATGAGCAGTTCTTC. Full variable domain (missing parts from reference TRBV5-1 and TRBJ2-1): KAGVTQTPRYLIKTRGQQVTLSCSPISGHRSVSWYQQTPGQGLQFLFEYFSETQRNKGNFPGRFSGRQFSNSRSEMNVSTLELGDSALYLCASSIAQTRNEQFFGPGTRLTVL.

The chain uses TRBV4-1 and TRBJ2-1; 8 bases fit TRBD2. Unmatched junction bases numbered 6, after V lost 1 base and J lost 4 bases. Per the germline V gene, CDR1 is MGHRA and CDR2 is YSYEKL. The length of the CDR3 is 16 residues. Here the CDR3 DNA reads TGCGCCAGCAGCCAAGTATTTCCTAGCGGGTACAATGAGCAGTTCTTC. This sequence encodes CASSQVFPSGYNEQFF.

The chain couples TRBV6-6 to TRBJ1-1; D perhaps matches TRBD1 (5 bases). V was shortened by 1 base and J by 1 base, with 10 bases between the two germline ends. The CDR3 is 15 residues long. Germline CDR1 and CDR2: MNHNY and SVGAGI (reference sequence). CDR3 bases: TGTGCCAGCAGTTACTTCGGGAGGGGGAACACTGAAGCTTTCTTT. This gives the protein CASSYFGRGNTEAFF.

The rearrangement uses TRBV28 and TRBJ2-7; TRBD1 aligns across 7 bases. After removal of 3 bases from V and 2 bases from J, the junction contained 7 bases not matched to a gene. This CDR3 is built from 15 residues. Germline V gene data show CDR1 as MDHEN and CDR2 as SYDVKM. The CDR3 is CASSFRDRVPYEQYF. The DNA for the CDR3 is TGTGCCAGCAGTTTCCGAGACAGGGTACCCTACGAGCAGTACTTC.

The chain links TRBV7-9 to TRBJ2-2, with TRBD2 matching 13 bases. The CDR3 loop spans 18 amino acids. Germline trimming cut 1 base from V and 3 bases from J; bases unmatched to any gene: 5. Germline CDR1 SEHNR, CDR2 FQNEAQ (reference sequence). CDR3 coding DNA: TGTGCCAGCAGCTTAGGACTAGCGGGAGGAAGGGACACCGGGGAGCTGTTTTTT. Residues: CASSLGLAGGRDTGELFF.